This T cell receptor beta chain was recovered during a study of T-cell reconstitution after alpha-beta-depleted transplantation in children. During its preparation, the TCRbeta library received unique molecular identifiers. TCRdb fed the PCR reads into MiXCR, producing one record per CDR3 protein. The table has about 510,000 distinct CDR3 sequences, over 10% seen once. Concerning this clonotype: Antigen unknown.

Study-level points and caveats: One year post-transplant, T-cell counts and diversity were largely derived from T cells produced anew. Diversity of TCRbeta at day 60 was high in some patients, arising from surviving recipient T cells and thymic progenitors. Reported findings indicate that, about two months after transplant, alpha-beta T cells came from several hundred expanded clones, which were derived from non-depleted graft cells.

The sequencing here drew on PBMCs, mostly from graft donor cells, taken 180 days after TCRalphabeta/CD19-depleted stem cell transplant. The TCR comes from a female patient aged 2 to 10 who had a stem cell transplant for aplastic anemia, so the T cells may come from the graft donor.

The CDR3 protein is CASSLEGGRVTTIYF. CDR3 DNA: TGCGCCAGCAGCTTGGAAGGGGGCAGAGTAACCACCATATATTTT. The chain uses TRBV5-1 and TRBJ1-3; 7 bases are shared with TRBD1. Germline CDR1 and CDR2: SGHRS and YFSETQ. V lost 0 bases, J lost 9 bases, and 9 bases stayed unmatched. The CDR3 totals 15 residues. The full variable domain, in which reference TRBV5-1 and TRBJ1-3 provide the parts outside the CDR3, is KAGVTQTPRYLIKTRGQQVTLSCSPISGHRSVSWYQQTPGQGLQFLFEYFSETQRNKGNFPGRFSGRQFSNSRSEMNVSTLELGDSALYLCASSLEGGRVTTIYFGEGSWLTVV.